Following are 8 T cell receptor beta chains from one sample sequenced in a study of blood T cell repertoires in COVID-19. Clones were read by immunoSEQ multiplex PCR, and TCRdb kept only the in-frame ones, dropping some. The sample consists of some 500,000 clones, 85% to 90% of them appearing once. Sequenced sample: peripheral blood. Receptors were obtained from a woman aged 45-60 years with COVID-19, enrolled during active disease.

This clone was seen a handful of times. V and J are TRBV11-2 and TRBJ2-5; D gene unclear. This CDR3 has 12 residues. V was trimmed by 0 bases and J by 5 bases, leaving 4 bases between them. Germline CDR1 is SGHAT and CDR2 is FQNNGV. CDR3 sequence (DNA): TGTGCCAGCAGCTTAGATCGGGAGACCCAGTACTTC. This codes for CASSLDRETQYF.

The chain combines TRBV28 with TRBJ1-1; 8 positions agree with TRBD1. V was pared by 5 bases and J by 7 bases, with 6 bases of the junction left unmatched. The CDR3 contains 13 residues. Germline CDR1 is MDHEN and CDR2 is SYDVKM. The CDR3 coding sequence is TGTGCCAGCAGTATAGGACAGGGTCTTGAAGCTTTCTTT. This translates into CASSIGQGLEAFF.

This clone was recorded a few times. The chain uses TRBV6-5 and TRBJ1-1; 7 bases map to TRBD1. V was pared by 6 bases and J by 5 bases, with 6 bases of the junction left unmatched. The CDR3 spans 13 residues. Germline V gene data show CDR1 as MNHEY and CDR2 as SVGAGI. This chain's CDR3 is CASSIDRETEAFF. CDR3 nucleotides: TGTGCCAGCAGCATCGACAGGGAAACTGAAGCTTTCTTT.

With respect to this clone: The sample contains more than one DNA sequence encoding this CDR3. The rearrangement links TRBV19 to TRBJ1-1; D gene ambiguous. This CDR3 is built from 13 residues. Trimming removed 4 bases at V and 0 bases at J, with 6 bases between. Germline loops: CDR1 LNHDA, CDR2 SQIVND (reference sequence). This chain's CDR3 is CASSTTLNTEAFF. The CDR3 DNA follows: TGTGCCAGTAGTACCACTTTGAACACTGAAGCTTTCTTT.

This clone was observed a few times. The chain links TRBV10-1 to TRBJ2-3, with 13 bases matching TRBD2. Germline loops: CDR1 WNHNN, CDR2 SYGVQD (reference sequence). V dropped 1 base and J dropped 5; count of bases not matched to a gene: 3. CDR3 length equals 16 residues. The CDR3 spells CASSEYWTSGGDTQYF. CDR3 DNA sequence: TGCGCCAGCAGTGAGTATTGGACTAGCGGGGGAGATACGCAGTATTTT.

A single count supports this clone. For the CDR3, the DNA is TGTGCCAGCAGCTACTTTGTTCAGGGTTATCAGCCCCAGCATTTT. Translating it yields CASSYFVQGYQPQHF. The genes are TRBV5-6 and TRBJ1-5; TRBD1 is a possible D gene (5 bases). Trimming took 3 bases from V and 5 from J, leaving 15 bases between them. The CDR3 contains 15 residues. The germline CDR1 and CDR2 sequences are SGHDT and YYEEEE.

This sequence joins TRBV3-1 (or the pseudogene TRBV3-2) and TRBJ2-3, with TRBD2 identical over 15 bases. J gave up 3 bases and V 4 bases, and 2 bases lay outside the gene matches. Germline V gene lookup returns CDR1 LGHDT and CDR2 YNNKEL (reference sequence). The length of the CDR3 is 16 residues. CDR3 DNA: TGTGCCAGCAGCCTGGGACTAGCGGGGGGTACAGATACGCAGTATTTT. Residues: CASSLGLAGGTDTQYF.

The rearrangement joins TRBV19 to TRBJ1-4; no reliable D call. There are 16 residues in the CDR3. Germline CDR1 is LNHDA and CDR2 is SQIVND (reference sequence). V was cut by 3 bases and J by 3 bases, with 14 bases left in between. This CDR3 reads CASSMRDRGANEKLFF. CDR3 nucleotides: TGTGCCAGTAGTATGCGAGACCGCGGGGCTAATGAAAAACTGTTTTTT.